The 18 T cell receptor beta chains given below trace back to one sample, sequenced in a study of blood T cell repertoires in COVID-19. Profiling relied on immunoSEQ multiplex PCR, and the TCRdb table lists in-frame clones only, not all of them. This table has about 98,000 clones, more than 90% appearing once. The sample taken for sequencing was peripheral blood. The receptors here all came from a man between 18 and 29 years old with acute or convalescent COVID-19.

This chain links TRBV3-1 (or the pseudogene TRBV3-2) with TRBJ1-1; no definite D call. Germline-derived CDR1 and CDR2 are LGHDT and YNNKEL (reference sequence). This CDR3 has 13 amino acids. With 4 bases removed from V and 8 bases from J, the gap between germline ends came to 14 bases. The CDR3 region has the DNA TGTGCCAGCAGCCGGGTTTTGGGCAGCGAAGCTTTCTTT. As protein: CASSRVLGSEAFF.

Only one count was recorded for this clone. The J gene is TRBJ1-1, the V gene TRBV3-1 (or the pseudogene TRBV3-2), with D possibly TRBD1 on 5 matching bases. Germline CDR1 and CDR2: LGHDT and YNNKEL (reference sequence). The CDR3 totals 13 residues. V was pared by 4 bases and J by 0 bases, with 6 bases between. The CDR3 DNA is TGTGCCAGCAGCCGCAGGGTGAACACTGAAGCTTTCTTT. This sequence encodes CASSRRVNTEAFF.

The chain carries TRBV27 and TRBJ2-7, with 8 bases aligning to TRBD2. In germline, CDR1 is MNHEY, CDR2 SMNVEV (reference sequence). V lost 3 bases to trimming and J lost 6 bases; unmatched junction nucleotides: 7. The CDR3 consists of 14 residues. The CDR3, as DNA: TGTGCCAGCAGTTTCGGGGGGGTGCGTGGCGAGCAGTACTTC. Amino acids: CASSFGGVRGEQYF.

The CDR3 protein is CASSPRDTINEQFF. In nucleotides, the CDR3 is TGTGCCAGCAGCCCGAGGGACACTATCAATGAGCAGTTCTTC. The rearrangement links TRBV7-9 to TRBJ2-1; possibly TRBD1 for D (6 bases). Germline CDR1 reads SEHNR; CDR2 reads FQNEAQ (reference sequence). V dropped 5 bases and J dropped 6 bases, with 14 bases sitting between them. This CDR3 region has 14 residues.

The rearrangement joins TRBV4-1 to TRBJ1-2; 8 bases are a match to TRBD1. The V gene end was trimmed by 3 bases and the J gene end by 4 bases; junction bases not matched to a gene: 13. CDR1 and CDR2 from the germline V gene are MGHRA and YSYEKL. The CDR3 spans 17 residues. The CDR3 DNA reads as TGCGCCAGCAGCCAGGACACAGACAGGGGTTGGAGCTATGGCTACACCTTC. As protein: CASSQDTDRGWSYGYTF.

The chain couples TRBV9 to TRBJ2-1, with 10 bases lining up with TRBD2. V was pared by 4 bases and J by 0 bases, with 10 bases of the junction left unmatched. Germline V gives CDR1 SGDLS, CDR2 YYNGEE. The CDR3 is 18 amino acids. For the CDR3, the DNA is TGTGCCAGCAGCCCCCGACTAGCGGGCGGGGTCTCCTACAATGAGCAGTTCTTC. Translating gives CASSPRLAGGVSYNEQFF. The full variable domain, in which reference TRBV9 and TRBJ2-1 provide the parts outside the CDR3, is DSGVTQTPKHLITATGQRVTLRCSPRSGDLSVYWYQQSLDQGLQFLIQYYNGEERAKGNILERFSAQQFPDLHSELNLSSLELGDSALYFCASSPRLAGGVSYNEQFFGPGTRLTVL.

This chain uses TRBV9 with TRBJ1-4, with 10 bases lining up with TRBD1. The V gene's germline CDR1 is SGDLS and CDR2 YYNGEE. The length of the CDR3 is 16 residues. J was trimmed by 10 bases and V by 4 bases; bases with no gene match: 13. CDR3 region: CASSPPIGTGARKLFF. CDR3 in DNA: TGTGCCAGCAGCCCTCCGATTGGGACAGGGGCAAGAAAACTGTTTTTT.

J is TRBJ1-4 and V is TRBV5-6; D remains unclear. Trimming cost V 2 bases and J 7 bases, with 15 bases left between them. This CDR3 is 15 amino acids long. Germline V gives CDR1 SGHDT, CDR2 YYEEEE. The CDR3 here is CASSFGPGGGEKLFF. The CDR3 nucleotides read TGTGCCAGCAGCTTTGGGCCGGGAGGAGGTGAAAAACTGTTTTTT.

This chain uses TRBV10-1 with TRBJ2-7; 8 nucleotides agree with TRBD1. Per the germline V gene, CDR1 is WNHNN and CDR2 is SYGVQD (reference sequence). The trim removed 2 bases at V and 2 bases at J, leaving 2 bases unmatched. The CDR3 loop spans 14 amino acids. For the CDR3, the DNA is TGCGCCAGCAGTGAGGACAGGGGAACCTACGAGCAGTACTTC. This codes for CASSEDRGTYEQYF.

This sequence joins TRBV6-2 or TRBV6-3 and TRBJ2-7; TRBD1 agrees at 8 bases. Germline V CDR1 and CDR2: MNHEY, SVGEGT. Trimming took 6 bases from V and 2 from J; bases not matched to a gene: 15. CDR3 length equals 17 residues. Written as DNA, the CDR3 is TGTGCCAGCAGCCCACAACGACCCGGGACAGGAGCCTACGAGCAGTACTTC. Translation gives CASSPQRPGTGAYEQYF.

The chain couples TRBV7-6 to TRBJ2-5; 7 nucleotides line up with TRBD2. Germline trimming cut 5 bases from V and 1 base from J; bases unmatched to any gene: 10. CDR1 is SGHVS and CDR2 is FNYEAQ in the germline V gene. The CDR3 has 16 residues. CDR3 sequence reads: CASSDNAAGVQETQYF. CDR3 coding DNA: TGTGCCAGCAGCGACAATGCGGCGGGGGTCCAAGAGACCCAGTACTTC.

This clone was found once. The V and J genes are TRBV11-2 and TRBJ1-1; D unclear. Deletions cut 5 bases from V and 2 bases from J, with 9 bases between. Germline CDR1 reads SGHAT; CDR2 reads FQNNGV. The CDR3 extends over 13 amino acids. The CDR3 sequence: CASSAALNTEAFF. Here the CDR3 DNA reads TGTGCCAGCAGCGCGGCTCTTAACACTGAAGCTTTCTTT.

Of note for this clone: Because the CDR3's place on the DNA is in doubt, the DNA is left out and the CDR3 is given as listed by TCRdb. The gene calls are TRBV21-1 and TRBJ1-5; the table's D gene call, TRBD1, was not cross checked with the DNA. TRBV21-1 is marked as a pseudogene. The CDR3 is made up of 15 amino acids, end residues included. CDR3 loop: CASSKVGQGNQPQHF.

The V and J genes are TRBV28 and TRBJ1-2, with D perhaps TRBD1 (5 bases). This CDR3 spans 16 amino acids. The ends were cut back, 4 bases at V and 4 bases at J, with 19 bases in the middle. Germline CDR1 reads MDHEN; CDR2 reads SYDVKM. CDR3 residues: CASSSPLDSELYGYTF. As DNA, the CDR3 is TGTGCCAGCAGTTCCCCCCTTGACAGCGAACTCTATGGCTACACCTTC.

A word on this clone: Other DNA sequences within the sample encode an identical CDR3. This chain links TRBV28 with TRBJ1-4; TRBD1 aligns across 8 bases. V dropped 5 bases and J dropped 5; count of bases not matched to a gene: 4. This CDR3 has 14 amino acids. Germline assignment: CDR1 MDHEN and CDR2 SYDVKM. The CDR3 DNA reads TGTGCCAGCAGTAGCACAGGGGGAAATGAAAAACTGTTTTTT. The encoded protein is CASSSTGGNEKLFF.

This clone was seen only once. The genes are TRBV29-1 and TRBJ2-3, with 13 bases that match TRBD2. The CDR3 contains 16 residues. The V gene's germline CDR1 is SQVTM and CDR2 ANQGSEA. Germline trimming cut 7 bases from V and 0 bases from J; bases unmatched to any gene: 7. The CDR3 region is CSATSGRTPSTDTQYF. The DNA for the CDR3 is TGCAGCGCGACTAGCGGGAGGACTCCTAGCACAGATACGCAGTATTTT.

The CDR3, as DNA: TGTGCCAGCAGCCCGCGACAGGGTGTAGATGGCTACACCTTC. It specifies CASSPRQGVDGYTF. This sequence joins TRBV5-8 and TRBJ1-2; 7 positions match TRBD1. The CDR3 loop spans 14 amino acids. Per the germline V gene, CDR1 is SGHTS and CDR2 is YDEGEE. With 4 bases clipped from V and 6 bases from J, the junction kept 9 bases outside the gene matches.

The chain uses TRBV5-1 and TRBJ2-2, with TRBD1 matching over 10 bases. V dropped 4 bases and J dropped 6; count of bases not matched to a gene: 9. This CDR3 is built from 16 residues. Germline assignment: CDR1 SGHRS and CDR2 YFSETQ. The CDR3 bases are TGCGCCAGCAGCCCGACAGGGGGCTCCAGCGCCGGGGAGCTGTTTTTT. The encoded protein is CASSPTGGSSAGELFF.